This T cell receptor (beta chain) comes out of a study of response to subunit inactivated influenza vaccine (dated by TCRdb to 2017 to 2018). Turning to the overall study: Deep quantitative T cell receptor repertoire profiling was used in the study to track responses to a trivalent subunit inactivated influenza vaccine.

Library preparation used RT-PCR. Sequencing took place on an Illumina HiSeq 2500. TCRdb reworked the public reads: Q25 trimming with fastp, MiXCR clone assembly, productive beta chains retained. Merged by CDR3 protein, the rows form single entries marked with the most common genes and DNA. This sample gives about 500,000 distinct CDR3 sequences in total; more than 15% of them show up just once. The biggest ten clones account for less than 4% of the sample. The full study reports these points: According to the authors, only a limited number of new T cells may be recruited by each seasonal influenza vaccination.

With regard to this clonotype: This receptor's antigen is unknown. The record has no base qualities; no much larger clone is one base away.

A distance of 11 bases separates the germline ends of V and J, which lose 5 bases and 4 bases respectively. CDR1 and CDR2, per the germline V gene, are KGHDR and SFDVKD. The CDR3 goes from the cysteine to the phenylalanine over 14 residues. The CDR3 DNA has 42 bases and is translated from base 1. The sample was CD4+ T cells sorted from PBMCs, taken around 25 months after vaccination. This clonotype was sampled from a man between 50 and 75 years old who received an inactivated influenza vaccine. Donor details come from another sample of the same person, matched by shared clones. The chain is made from TRBV24-1 and TRBJ2-1, with the D call perhaps TRBD1 or TRBD2, as 5 bases match in each case. The DNA sequence is TGTGCCACCAGTGTCTCTGGGGGTTACAATGAGCAGTTCTTC. It codes for CATSVSGGYNEQFF.